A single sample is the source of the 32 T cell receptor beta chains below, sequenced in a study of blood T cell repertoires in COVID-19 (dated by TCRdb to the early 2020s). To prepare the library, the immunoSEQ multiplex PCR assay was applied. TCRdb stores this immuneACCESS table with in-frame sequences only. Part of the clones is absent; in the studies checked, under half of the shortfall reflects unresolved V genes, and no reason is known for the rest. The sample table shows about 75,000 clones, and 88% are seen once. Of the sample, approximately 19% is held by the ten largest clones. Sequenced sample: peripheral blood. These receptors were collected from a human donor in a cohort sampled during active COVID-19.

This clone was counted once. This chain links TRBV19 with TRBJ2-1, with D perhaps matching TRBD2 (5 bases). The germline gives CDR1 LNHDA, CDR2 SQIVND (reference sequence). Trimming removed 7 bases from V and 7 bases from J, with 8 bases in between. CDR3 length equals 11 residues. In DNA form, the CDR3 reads TGTGCCAGTACACTAGTTAATGAGCAGTTCTTC. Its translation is CASTLVNEQFF.

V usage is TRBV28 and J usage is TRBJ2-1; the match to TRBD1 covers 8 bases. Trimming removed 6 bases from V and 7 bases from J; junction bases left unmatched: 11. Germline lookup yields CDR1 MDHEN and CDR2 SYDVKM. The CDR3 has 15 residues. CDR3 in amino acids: CASRQGVPTRNEQFF. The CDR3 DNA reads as TGTGCCAGCAGACAGGGGGTCCCTACGCGGAATGAGCAGTTCTTC.

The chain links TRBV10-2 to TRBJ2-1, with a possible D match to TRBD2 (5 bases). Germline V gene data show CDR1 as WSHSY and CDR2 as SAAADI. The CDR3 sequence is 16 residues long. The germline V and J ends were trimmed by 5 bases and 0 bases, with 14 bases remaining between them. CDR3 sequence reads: CASSQLEGYSYNEQFF. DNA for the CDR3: TGCGCCAGCAGTCAGCTTGAGGGTTACTCCTACAATGAGCAGTTCTTC.

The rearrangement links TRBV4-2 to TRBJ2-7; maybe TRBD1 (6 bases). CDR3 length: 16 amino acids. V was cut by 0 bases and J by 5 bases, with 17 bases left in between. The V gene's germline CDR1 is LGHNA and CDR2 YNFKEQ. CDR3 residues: CASSQERAGVDNEQYF. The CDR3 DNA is TGTGCCAGCAGCCAAGAAAGGGCAGGGGTGGATAACGAGCAGTACTTC.

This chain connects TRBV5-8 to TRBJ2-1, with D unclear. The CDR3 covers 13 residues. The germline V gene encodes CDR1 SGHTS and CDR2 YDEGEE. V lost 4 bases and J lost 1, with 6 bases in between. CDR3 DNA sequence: TGTGCCAGCAGCCCGACATCCTACAATGAGCAGTTCTTC. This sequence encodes CASSPTSYNEQFF.

CDR3 loop: CASSLVSAGGPHNEQFF. In nucleotides, the CDR3 is TGCGCCAGCAGCTTGGTAAGCGCGGGAGGGCCTCACAATGAGCAGTTCTTC. This chain connects TRBV5-1 to TRBJ2-1, with 9 bases aligning to TRBD2. The CDR3 covers 17 residues. The V and J ends lost 0 bases and 5 bases, in that order; junction bases with no gene match: 9. Per germline, CDR1 SGHRS and CDR2 YFSETQ.

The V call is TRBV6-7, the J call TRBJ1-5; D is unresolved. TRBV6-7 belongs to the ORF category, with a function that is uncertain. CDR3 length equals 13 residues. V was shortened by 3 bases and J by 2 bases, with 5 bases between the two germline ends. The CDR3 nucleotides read TGTGCCAGCAGTTATCGCGGCAATCAGCCCCAGCATTTT. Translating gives CASSYRGNQPQHF.

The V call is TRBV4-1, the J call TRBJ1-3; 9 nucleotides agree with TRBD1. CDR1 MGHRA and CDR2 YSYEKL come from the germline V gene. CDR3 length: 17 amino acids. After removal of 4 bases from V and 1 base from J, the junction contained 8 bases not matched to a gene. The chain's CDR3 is CASSPFSGTGSGNTIYF. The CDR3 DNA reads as TGCGCCAGCAGCCCCTTTAGCGGGACAGGGTCTGGAAACACCATATATTTT.

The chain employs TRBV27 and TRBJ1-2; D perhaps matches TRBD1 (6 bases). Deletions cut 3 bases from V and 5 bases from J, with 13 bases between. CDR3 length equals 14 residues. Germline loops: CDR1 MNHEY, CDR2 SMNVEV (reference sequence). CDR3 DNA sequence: TGTGCCAGCAGTTTTCGAGGGACACAGTATGGCTACACCTTC. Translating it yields CASSFRGTQYGYTF.

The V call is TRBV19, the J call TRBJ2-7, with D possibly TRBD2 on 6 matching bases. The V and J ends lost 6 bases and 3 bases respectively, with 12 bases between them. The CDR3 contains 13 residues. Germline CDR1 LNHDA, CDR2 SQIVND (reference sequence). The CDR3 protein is CASSPGLYYEQYF. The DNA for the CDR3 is TGTGCCAGTAGCCCGGGACTCTACTACGAGCAGTACTTC.

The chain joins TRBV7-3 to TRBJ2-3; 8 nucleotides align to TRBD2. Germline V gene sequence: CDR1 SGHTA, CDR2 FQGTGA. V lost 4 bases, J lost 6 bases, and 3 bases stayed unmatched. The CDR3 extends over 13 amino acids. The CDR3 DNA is TGTGCCAGCAGCTCGGGACTAGGTGATACGCAGTATTTT. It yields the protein CASSSGLGDTQYF.

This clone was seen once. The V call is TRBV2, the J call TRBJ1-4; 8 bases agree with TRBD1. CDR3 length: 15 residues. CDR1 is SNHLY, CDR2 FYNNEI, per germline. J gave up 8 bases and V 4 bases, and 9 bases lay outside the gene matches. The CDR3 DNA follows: TGTGCCAGCAGTGGACAGGGGAAGGCGGGCGAAAAACTGTTTTTT. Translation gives CASSGQGKAGEKLFF.

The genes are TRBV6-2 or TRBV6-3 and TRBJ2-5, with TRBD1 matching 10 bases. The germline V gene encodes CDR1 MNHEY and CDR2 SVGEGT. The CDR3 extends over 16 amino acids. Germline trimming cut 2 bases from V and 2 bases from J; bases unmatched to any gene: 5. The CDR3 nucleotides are TGTGCCAGCAGTTACCCAGAGGACAGGGGGCAAGAGACCCAGTACTTC. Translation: CASSYPEDRGQETQYF.

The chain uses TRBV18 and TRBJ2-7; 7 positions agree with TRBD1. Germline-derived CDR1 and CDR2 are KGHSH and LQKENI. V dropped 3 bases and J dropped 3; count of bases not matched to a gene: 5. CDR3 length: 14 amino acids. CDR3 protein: CASSPDRANYEQYF. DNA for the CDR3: TGTGCCAGCTCACCCGACAGGGCCAACTACGAGCAGTACTTC.

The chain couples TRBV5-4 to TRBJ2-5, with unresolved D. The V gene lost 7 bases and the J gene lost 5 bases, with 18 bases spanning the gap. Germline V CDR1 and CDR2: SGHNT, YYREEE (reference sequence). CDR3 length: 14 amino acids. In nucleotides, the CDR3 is TGTGCCAGCGGCAGGTATGGGCCTGGGGAGACCCAGTACTTC. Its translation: CASGRYGPGETQYF.

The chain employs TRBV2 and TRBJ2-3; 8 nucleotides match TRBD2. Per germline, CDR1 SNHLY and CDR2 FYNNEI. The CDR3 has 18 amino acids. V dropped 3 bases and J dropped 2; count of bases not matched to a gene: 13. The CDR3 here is CASSDSRVGGGPTDTQYF. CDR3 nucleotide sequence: TGTGCCAGCAGTGATTCCCGGGTGGGCGGGGGGCCCACAGATACGCAGTATTTT.

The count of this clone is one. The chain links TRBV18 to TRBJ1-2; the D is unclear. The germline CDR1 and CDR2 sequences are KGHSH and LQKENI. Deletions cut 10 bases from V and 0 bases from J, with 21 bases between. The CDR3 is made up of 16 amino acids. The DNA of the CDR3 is TGTGCCACGGTCCCAGCTCTCGGAACAGCTAACTATGGCTACACCTTC. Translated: CATVPALGTANYGYTF.

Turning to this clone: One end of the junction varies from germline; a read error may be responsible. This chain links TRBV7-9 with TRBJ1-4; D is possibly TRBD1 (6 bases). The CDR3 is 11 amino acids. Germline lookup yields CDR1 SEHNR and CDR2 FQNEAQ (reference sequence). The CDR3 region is CASSFSGTMLF. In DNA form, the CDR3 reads TGTGCCAGCAGCTTTTCTGGGACAATGCTTTTT.

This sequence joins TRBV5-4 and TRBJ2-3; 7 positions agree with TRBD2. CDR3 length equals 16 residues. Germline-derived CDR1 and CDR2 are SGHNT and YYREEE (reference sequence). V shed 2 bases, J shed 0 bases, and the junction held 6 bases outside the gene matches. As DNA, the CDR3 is TGTGCCAGCAGCTTATCGCGGGAGAGTAGCACAGATACGCAGTATTTT. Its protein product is CASSLSRESSTDTQYF.

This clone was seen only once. The CDR3 protein is CATGDSLSDTQYF. In DNA, the CDR3 is TGCGCCACCGGGGACAGTTTGTCGGATACGCAGTATTTT. This sequence joins TRBV10-1 and TRBJ2-3; 7 bases agree with TRBD1. The CDR3 is 13 residues long. Germline V gene data show CDR1 as WNHNN and CDR2 as SYGVQD (reference sequence). The J segment lost 6 bases and the V segment lost 10 bases, leaving 10 bases of the junction unmatched.

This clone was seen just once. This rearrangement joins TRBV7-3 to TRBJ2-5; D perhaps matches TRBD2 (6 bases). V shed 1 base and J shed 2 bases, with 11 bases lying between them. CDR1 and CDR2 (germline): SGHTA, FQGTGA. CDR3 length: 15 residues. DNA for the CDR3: TGTGCCAGCAGCTTAAGCGGGGCTGATCAAGAGACCCAGTACTTC. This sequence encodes CASSLSGADQETQYF.

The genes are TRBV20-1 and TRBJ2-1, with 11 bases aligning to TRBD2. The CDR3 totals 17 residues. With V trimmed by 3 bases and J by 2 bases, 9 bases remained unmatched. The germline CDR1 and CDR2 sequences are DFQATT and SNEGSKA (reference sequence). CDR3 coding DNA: TGCAGTGCTAGTATCGTTAGCGGGAGGGGAACCTACAATGAGCAGTTCTTC. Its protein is CSASIVSGRGTYNEQFF.

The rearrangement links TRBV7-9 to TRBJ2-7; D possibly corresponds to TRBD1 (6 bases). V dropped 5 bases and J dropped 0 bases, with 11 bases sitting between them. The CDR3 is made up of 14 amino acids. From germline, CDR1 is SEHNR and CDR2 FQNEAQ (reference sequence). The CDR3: CASSPWTVSYEQYF. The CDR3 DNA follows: TGTGCCAGCAGCCCCTGGACAGTCTCCTACGAGCAGTACTTC.

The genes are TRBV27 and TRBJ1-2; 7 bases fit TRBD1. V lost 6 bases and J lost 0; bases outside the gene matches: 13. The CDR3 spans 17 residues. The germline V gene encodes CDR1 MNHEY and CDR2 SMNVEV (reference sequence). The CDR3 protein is CASRLGGTEESNYGYTF. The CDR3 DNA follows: TGTGCCAGCAGACTAGGCGGGACAGAGGAATCTAACTATGGCTACACCTTC.

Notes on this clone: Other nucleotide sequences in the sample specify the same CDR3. CDR3 in DNA: TGCGCCAGCAGCTTGGGCGGGACTCACGGGGCAGATACGCAGTATTTT. Protein sequence: CASSLGGTHGADTQYF. The chain joins TRBV5-1 to TRBJ2-3; possible D gene TRBD2, 6 bases. V shed 0 bases and J shed 4 bases, with 15 bases lying between them. CDR3 length: 16 residues. The V gene's germline CDR1 is SGHRS and CDR2 YFSETQ.

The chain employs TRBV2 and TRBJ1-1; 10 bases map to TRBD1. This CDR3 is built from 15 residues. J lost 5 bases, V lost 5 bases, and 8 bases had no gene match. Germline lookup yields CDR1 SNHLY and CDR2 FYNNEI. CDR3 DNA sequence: TGTGCCAGCAGTCGACCGGGACAGGGGTGGACTGAAGCTTTCTTT. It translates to CASSRPGQGWTEAFF.

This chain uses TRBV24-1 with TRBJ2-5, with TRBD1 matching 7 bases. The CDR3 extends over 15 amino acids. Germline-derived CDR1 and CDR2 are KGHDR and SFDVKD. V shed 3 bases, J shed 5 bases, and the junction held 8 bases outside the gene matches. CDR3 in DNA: TGTGCCACCAGTGATCCCGGGACAGCTGGGGAGACCCAGTACTTC. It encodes CATSDPGTAGETQYF.

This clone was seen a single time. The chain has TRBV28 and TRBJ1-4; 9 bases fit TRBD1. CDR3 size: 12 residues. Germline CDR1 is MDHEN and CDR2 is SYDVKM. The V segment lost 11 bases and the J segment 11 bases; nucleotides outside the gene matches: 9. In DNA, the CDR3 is TGTGCCTTACAGGGGGCGGATAGGAAACTGTTTTTT. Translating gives CALQGADRKLFF.

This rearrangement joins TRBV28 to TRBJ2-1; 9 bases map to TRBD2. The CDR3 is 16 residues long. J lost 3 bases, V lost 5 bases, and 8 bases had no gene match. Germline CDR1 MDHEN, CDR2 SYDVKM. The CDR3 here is CASSPVAGANYNEQFF. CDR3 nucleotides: TGTGCCAGCAGTCCCGTAGCGGGAGCCAACTACAATGAGCAGTTCTTC.

This chain's CDR3 is CASSDRRAGVSYEQYF. CDR3 nucleotide sequence: TGTGCCAGCAGTGATCGTAGAGCGGGGGTATCCTACGAGCAGTACTTC. The chain joins TRBV6-1 to TRBJ2-7; 8 bases are shared with TRBD2. The germline V gene has CDR1 MNHNS and CDR2 SASEGT. Unmatched junction bases numbered 8, after V lost 3 bases and J lost 1 base. This CDR3 has 16 residues.

CDR3 coding DNA: TGTGCCAGTAGTGCCCTGACAGGGAACACTGAAGCTTTCTTT. This encodes CASSALTGNTEAFF. The chain employs TRBV19 and TRBJ1-1, with D perhaps TRBD1 (6 bases). The CDR3 runs 14 residues. The germline gives CDR1 LNHDA, CDR2 SQIVND (reference sequence). With 5 bases removed from V and 1 base from J, the gap between germline ends came to 11 bases.

CDR3 loop: CASSQLGGLMTGELFF. CDR3 coding DNA: TGCGCCAGCAGCCAATTGGGGGGACTTATGACCGGGGAGCTGTTTTTT. The genes are TRBV4-1 and TRBJ2-2; maybe TRBD2 (6 bases). V lost 2 bases to trimming and J lost 5 bases, with 15 bases between them. Germline-derived CDR1 and CDR2 are MGHRA and YSYEKL. CDR3 length equals 16 residues.